The 9 T cell receptor beta chains in this list originate from one sample, sequenced in a study of blood T cell repertoires in COVID-19. The method was immunoSEQ multiplex PCR; TCRdb's version includes in-frame clones alone and lacks a portion of them. The sample lists a few hundred thousand clones, roughly 90% seen once, with 1% in the top ten. What was sequenced was peripheral blood. These receptors were obtained from a middle-aged woman with COVID-19, enrolled during active disease.

The gene calls are TRBV19 and TRBJ2-3; the D gene is possibly TRBD2 (5 bases). This CDR3 region has 16 residues. Germline V lookup: CDR1 LNHDA, CDR2 SQIVND (reference sequence). V was shortened by 4 bases and J by 1 base, with 15 bases between the two germline ends. CDR3 nucleotide sequence: TGTGCCAGTAGTAAATTTCTCGGGATAGGCACAGATACGCAGTATTTT. Protein: CASSKFLGIGTDTQYF.

CDR3 loop: CASSVLAGISGGELFF. As DNA, the CDR3 is TGTGCCAGCAGTGTACTAGCGGGGATATCCGGCGGGGAGCTGTTTTTT. V usage is TRBV27 and J usage is TRBJ2-2, with 10 bases lining up with TRBD2. With 5 bases clipped from V and 7 bases from J, the junction kept 10 bases outside the gene matches. Germline V gene sequence: CDR1 MNHEY, CDR2 SMNVEV (reference sequence). The CDR3 extends over 16 amino acids.

The chain carries TRBV20-1 and TRBJ2-7, with D perhaps matching TRBD2 (6 bases). The CDR3 is made up of 11 amino acids. Germline V gives CDR1 DFQATT, CDR2 SNEGSKA (reference sequence). The germline V and J ends were trimmed by 4 bases and 7 bases, with 11 bases remaining between them. The CDR3 reads CSATGAGEQYF. The CDR3 DNA reads as TGCAGTGCTACCGGGGCGGGGGAGCAGTACTTC.

The J gene is TRBJ2-2, the V gene TRBV18; tentative D call: TRBD1 (5 bases). There are 16 residues in the CDR3. Per the germline V gene, CDR1 is KGHSH and CDR2 is LQKENI. The ends were cut back, 1 base at V and 5 bases at J, with 14 bases in the middle. The CDR3 protein is CASSPRAGKETGELFF. In nucleotides, the CDR3 is TGTGCCAGCTCACCACGAGCAGGGAAGGAGACCGGGGAGCTGTTTTTT.

This chain connects TRBV9 to TRBJ2-5; D gene unclear. Trimming took 3 bases from V and 3 from J, leaving 18 bases between them. The germline V gene encodes CDR1 SGDLS and CDR2 YYNGEE. The CDR3 contains 16 residues. The DNA for the CDR3 is TGTGCCAGCAGCGCAGGCAGCAGGATCCGAGAAGAGACCCAGTACTTC. It is translated as CASSAGSRIREETQYF.

This clone showed up just once. J is TRBJ1-1 and V is TRBV19; 9 nucleotides agree with TRBD1. The trim removed 8 bases at V and 0 bases at J, leaving 7 bases unmatched. This CDR3 has 15 residues. Germline CDR1 LNHDA, CDR2 SQIVND (reference sequence). CDR3 nucleotides: TGTGCCAGTTCCGGGACAGGGTTGATGAACACTGAAGCTTTCTTT. Translating gives CASSGTGLMNTEAFF.

V is TRBV5-6 and J is TRBJ2-7, with a tentative D call TRBD1 (5 bases). Looked up from germline, CDR1 is SGHDT and CDR2 is YYEEEE. The CDR3 contains 12 residues. V shed 2 bases and J shed 3 bases, with 6 bases lying between them. As DNA, the CDR3 is TGTGCCAGCAGCTTTGGACACTACGAGCAGTACTTC. Its translation is CASSFGHYEQYF.

The gene calls are TRBV29-1 and TRBJ1-4, with no clear D. The CDR3 has 14 amino acids. The V gene lost 4 bases and the J gene lost 0 bases, with 9 bases spanning the gap. Germline values: CDR1 SQVTM, CDR2 ANQGSEA. The CDR3 reads CSVASSTTNEKLFF. In DNA form, the CDR3 reads TGCAGCGTTGCGAGTTCGACAACTAATGAAAAACTGTTTTTT.

J is TRBJ1-1 and V is TRBV9; 7 bases line up with TRBD1. The CDR3 is 16 residues long. V lost 0 bases, J lost 0 bases, and 5 bases stayed unmatched. CDR1 is SGDLS and CDR2 is YYNGEE in the germline V gene. The CDR3 loop reads CASSVGRGRMNTEAFF. The CDR3 region has the DNA TGTGCCAGCAGCGTAGGGAGGGGGCGGATGAACACTGAAGCTTTCTTT.